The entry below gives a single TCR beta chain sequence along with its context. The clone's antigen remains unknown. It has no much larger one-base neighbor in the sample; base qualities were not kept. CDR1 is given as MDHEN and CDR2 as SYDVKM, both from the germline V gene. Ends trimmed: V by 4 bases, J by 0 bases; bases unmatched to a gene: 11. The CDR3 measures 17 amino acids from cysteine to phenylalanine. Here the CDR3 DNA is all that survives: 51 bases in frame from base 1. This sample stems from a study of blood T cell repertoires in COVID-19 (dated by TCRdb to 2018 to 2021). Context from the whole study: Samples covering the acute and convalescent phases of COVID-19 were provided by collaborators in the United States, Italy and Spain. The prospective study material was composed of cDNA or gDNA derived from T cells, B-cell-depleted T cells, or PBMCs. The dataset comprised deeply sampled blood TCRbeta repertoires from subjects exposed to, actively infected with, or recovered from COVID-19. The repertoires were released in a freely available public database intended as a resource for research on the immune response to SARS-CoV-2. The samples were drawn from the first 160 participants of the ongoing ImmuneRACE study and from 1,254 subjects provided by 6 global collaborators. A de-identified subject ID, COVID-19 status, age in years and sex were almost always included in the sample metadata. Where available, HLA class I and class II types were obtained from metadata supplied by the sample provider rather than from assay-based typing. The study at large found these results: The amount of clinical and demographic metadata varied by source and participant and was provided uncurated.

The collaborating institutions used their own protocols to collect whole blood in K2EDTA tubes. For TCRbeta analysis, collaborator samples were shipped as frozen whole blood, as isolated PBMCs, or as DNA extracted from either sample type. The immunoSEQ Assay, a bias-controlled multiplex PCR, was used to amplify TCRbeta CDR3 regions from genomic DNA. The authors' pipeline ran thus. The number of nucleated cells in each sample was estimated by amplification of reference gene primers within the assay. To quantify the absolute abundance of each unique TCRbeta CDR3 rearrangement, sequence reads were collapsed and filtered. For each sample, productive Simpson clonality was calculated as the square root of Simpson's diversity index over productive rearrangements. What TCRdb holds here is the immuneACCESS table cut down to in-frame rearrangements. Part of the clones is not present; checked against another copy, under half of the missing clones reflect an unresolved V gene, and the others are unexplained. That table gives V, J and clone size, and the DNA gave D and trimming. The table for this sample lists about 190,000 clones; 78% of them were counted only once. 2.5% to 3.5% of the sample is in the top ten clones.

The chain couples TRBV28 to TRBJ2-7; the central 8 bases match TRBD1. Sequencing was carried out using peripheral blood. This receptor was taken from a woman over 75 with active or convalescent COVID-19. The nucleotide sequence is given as TGTGCCAGCAGTTCCCCCAGAATACAGGGGGACTCCTACGAGCAGTACTTC. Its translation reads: CASSSPRIQGDSYEQYF.